One and the same sample provided the 15 T cell receptor beta chains below, sequenced in a study of T cell clones after liver transplantation. The assay was immunoSEQ multiplex PCR, and TCRdb's table has in-frame clones only and misses some. Of just under 60,000 clones in the sample, about 73% are singletons; the top ten hold approximately 2.8%. The sequenced sample was CD4+ T cells from blood, obtained at the roughly 15-month timepoint. Receptors were obtained from a human patient who received a liver transplant. Part of the T cells may come from the graft donor.

J is TRBJ2-5 and V is TRBV5-1; tentative D call: TRBD2 (6 bases). The CDR3 covers 14 residues. Germline-derived CDR1 and CDR2 are SGHRS and YFSETQ. The V end was cut by 6 bases, the J end by 5 bases, with 17 bases between. The CDR3 sequence is CASTLGGSDETQYF. DNA of the CDR3: TGCGCCAGCACACTTGGGGGGAGTGATGAGACCCAGTACTTC.

The rearrangement links TRBV5-6 to TRBJ1-1; no firm D call. Trimming removed 0 bases at V and 5 bases at J, with 5 bases between. Per germline, CDR1 SGHDT and CDR2 YYEEEE. CDR3 length: 12 amino acids. The CDR3 loop reads CASSLVGTEAFF. The CDR3 coding sequence is TGTGCCAGCAGCTTGGTTGGGACTGAAGCTTTCTTT.

This chain connects TRBV18 to TRBJ1-1, with D uncertain. V was cut by 6 bases and J by 0 bases, with 11 bases left in between. The CDR3 is 14 amino acids. The germline V gene has CDR1 KGHSH and CDR2 LQKENI. The CDR3 protein is CASSDTFMNTEAFF. In nucleotides, the CDR3 is TGTGCCAGCTCCGATACGTTCATGAACACTGAAGCTTTCTTT.

The chain couples TRBV9 to TRBJ2-1; 9 bases are a match to TRBD1. This CDR3 is built from 15 residues. Germline CDR1 reads SGDLS; CDR2 reads YYNGEE. Trimming took 0 bases from V and 3 from J; bases not matched to a gene: 1. The CDR3 region has the DNA TGTGCCAGCAGCGTAGCGACAGGGGGCTACAATGAGCAGTTCTTC. Its translation is CASSVATGGYNEQFF.

The chain employs TRBV27 and TRBJ1-1; no firm D call. CDR3 length equals 15 residues. Trimming shortened V by 5 bases and J by 4 bases, and 17 bases separated the two germline ends. Germline V gene lookup returns CDR1 MNHEY and CDR2 SMNVEV (reference sequence). CDR3 sequence: CASSPNPRKGTEAFF. The CDR3 nucleotides are TGTGCCAGCAGTCCGAACCCCCGGAAGGGCACTGAAGCTTTCTTT.

CDR3 nucleotides: TGTGCCAGCAGCCCAGGGAATCGAGAAAAACTGTTTTTT. Translated: CASSPGNREKLFF. The J gene is TRBJ1-4, the V gene TRBV6-5; D is perhaps TRBD1 (5 bases). With 6 bases removed from V and 8 bases from J, the gap between germline ends came to 13 bases. This CDR3 region has 13 residues. Germline assignment: CDR1 MNHEY and CDR2 SVGAGI.

V usage is TRBV28 and J usage is TRBJ1-1; TRBD1 matches 7 bases. Germline-derived CDR1 and CDR2 are MDHEN and SYDVKM. V was clipped by 6 bases and J by 0 bases; unmatched bases: 4. The CDR3 is 14 residues long. CDR3 sequence (DNA): TGTGCCAGCAGAGGCGGGACAGTGAACACTGAAGCTTTCTTT. The encoded protein is CASRGGTVNTEAFF.

This rearrangement joins TRBV6-6 to TRBJ2-3, with TRBD2 identical over 7 bases. The length of the CDR3 is 13 residues. After removal of 6 bases from V and 4 bases from J, the junction contained 4 bases not matched to a gene. Germline V CDR1 and CDR2: MNHNY, SVGAGI (reference sequence). CDR3 protein: CASRFTSADTQYF. Here the CDR3 DNA reads TGTGCCAGCAGATTTACTAGCGCAGATACGCAGTATTTT.

The chain's CDR3 is CASTEGGNNSPLHF. The CDR3 DNA follows: TGTGCCAGCACCGAGGGGGGTAACAATTCACCCCTCCACTTT. J is TRBJ1-6 and V is TRBV27, with D possibly being TRBD1 (6 bases). CDR3 size: 14 residues. The germline V and J ends were trimmed by 7 bases and 7 bases, with 14 bases remaining between them. From germline, CDR1 is MNHEY and CDR2 SMNVEV (reference sequence).

The rearrangement joins TRBV30 to TRBJ2-2, with TRBD1 as a possible D gene (6 bases). Germline CDR1 GTSNPN, CDR2 SVGIG (reference sequence). CDR3 length: 17 amino acids. V gave up 0 bases and J gave up 6 bases, with 20 bases separating them. The chain's CDR3 is CAWSVQGRADRPGELFF. CDR3 sequence (DNA): TGTGCCTGGAGTGTACAGGGAAGGGCTGATCGACCCGGGGAGCTGTTTTTT.

The gene calls are TRBV28 and TRBJ2-2; D is possibly TRBD2 (5 bases). The CDR3 contains 15 residues. Trimming cost V 7 bases and J 4 bases, with 16 bases left between them. From germline, CDR1 is MDHEN and CDR2 SYDVKM. DNA for the CDR3: TGTGCCAGCACTAACGAGGGAGTGGGCACCGGGGAGCTGTTTTTT. This translates into CASTNEGVGTGELFF.

The table lists this clone with a few counts. This sequence joins TRBV14 and TRBJ2-2, with TRBD2 matching over 8 bases. This CDR3 comprises 17 residues. With V trimmed by 4 bases and J by 0 bases, 7 bases remained unmatched. Germline lookup yields CDR1 SGHDN and CDR2 FVKESK. The CDR3 spells CASSPRLATSNTGELFF. The CDR3 bases are TGTGCCAGCAGCCCTCGACTAGCGACTTCGAACACCGGGGAGCTGTTTTTT. Variable domain in full (rest from reference TRBV14 and TRBJ2-2): EAGVTQFPSHSVIEKGQTVTLRCDPISGHDNLYWYRRVMGKEIKFLLHFVKESKQDESGMPNNRFLAERTGGTYSTLKVQPAELEDSGVYFCASSPRLATSNTGELFFGEGSRLTVL.

The rearrangement links TRBV5-1 to TRBJ2-2; 8 bases align to TRBD2. Germline loops: CDR1 SGHRS, CDR2 YFSETQ. This CDR3 contains 16 residues. V shed 2 bases, J shed 5 bases, and the junction held 8 bases outside the gene matches. The CDR3 DNA follows: TGCGCCAGCAGCTTTCCAGCGGGAGTTCGTACCGGGGAGCTGTTTTTT. Amino acids: CASSFPAGVRTGELFF.

The V call is TRBV2, the J call TRBJ2-1, with 9 bases fitting TRBD1. CDR3 length: 15 amino acids. The germline V gene encodes CDR1 SNHLY and CDR2 FYNNEI. Germline trimming cut 5 bases from V and 5 bases from J; bases unmatched to any gene: 7. The CDR3 nucleotides read TGTGCCAGCAGTCGGGACAGGGCCGGTGACAATGAGCAGTTCTTC. Its translation: CASSRDRAGDNEQFF.

V usage is TRBV27 and J usage is TRBJ1-2; TRBD1 is a possible D gene (5 bases). This CDR3 is 13 amino acids long. Trimming took off 4 bases at V and 8 bases at J, with 14 bases between the two ends. The germline V gene encodes CDR1 MNHEY and CDR2 SMNVEV (reference sequence). The CDR3 spells CASSWGRAGGYTF. The CDR3 coding sequence is TGTGCCAGCAGTTGGGGCAGGGCCGGCGGCTACACCTTC.